This T cell receptor (beta chain) was retrieved from a study of blood T cell repertoires in COVID-19. Study at large: COVID-19 samples, acute and convalescent, were from the United States, Italy and Spain.

The V end lost 3 bases, the J end lost 13 bases, and 16 bases lay between the germline ends. Looked up from germline, CDR1 is SGHAT and CDR2 is FQNNGV. This CDR3 comprises 13 residues. Assay: immunoSEQ multiplex PCR; the TCRdb copy retains only in-frame clones and omits some. Of over 250,000 clones in the sample, about 85% are singletons; the top ten hold 10% to 15%. Sequenced input: peripheral blood. This TCR derives from a human donor in a cohort sampled during active COVID-19. The rearrangement uses TRBV11-2 and TRBJ2-1; unclear D gene. The CDR3 loop reads CASSLTRALSQFF. The CDR3 coding sequence is TGTGCCAGCAGCTTGACTCGAGCCCTCTCCCAGTTCTTC.